The 27 T cell receptor beta chains in this list originate from one sample, sequenced in a study of T cell responses to AZD1222 COVID-19 vaccine. Here immunoSEQ multiplex PCR was the method, and the copy in TCRdb shows in-frame clones only, minus some. The sample has about 170,000 clones; approximately 92% are singletons. The material was peripheral blood, obtained on day 0 of AZD1222 vaccination. These receptors all stem from an adult in good health.

This chain joins TRBV19 and TRBJ1-2; D unclear. This CDR3 is 14 amino acids long. The germline V gene encodes CDR1 LNHDA and CDR2 SQIVND (reference sequence). V was pared by 3 bases and J by 2 bases, with 10 bases between. CDR3 amino acids: CASSIGLQNYGYTF. The DNA of the CDR3 is TGTGCCAGTAGTATTGGTTTACAGAACTATGGCTACACCTTC. Full variable domain (missing parts from reference TRBV19 and TRBJ1-2): DGGITQSPKYLFRKEGQNVTLSCEQNLNHDAMYWYRQDPGQGLRLIYYSQIVNDFQKGDIAEGYSVSREKKESFPLTVTSAQKNPTAFYLCASSIGLQNYGYTFGSGTRLTVV.

CDR3 sequence reads: CASSLTTSGSNEQFF. The CDR3 DNA is TGTGCCAGCAGCTTAACAACTAGCGGGAGCAATGAGCAGTTCTTC. The rearrangement uses TRBV7-9 and TRBJ2-1, with 11 bases lining up with TRBD2. CDR3 size: 15 residues. V lost 2 bases, J lost 6 bases, and 3 bases stayed unmatched. Per the germline V gene, CDR1 is SEHNR and CDR2 is FQNEAQ (reference sequence).

The chain is built from TRBV2 and TRBJ2-3; TRBD2 aligns across 8 bases. Germline V gene data show CDR1 as SNHLY and CDR2 as FYNNEI. This CDR3 has 17 residues. J gave up 0 bases and V 5 bases, and 10 bases lay outside the gene matches. The CDR3 region is CASSPPPSGRSTDTQYF. Here the CDR3 DNA reads TGTGCCAGCAGTCCACCCCCCAGCGGGAGAAGCACAGATACGCAGTATTTT. The full variable domain, with the rest looked up from reference TRBV2 and TRBJ2-3, is EPEVTQTPSHQVTQMGQEVILRCVPISNHLYFYWYRQILGQKVEFLVSFYNNEISEKSEIFDDQFSVERPDGSNFTLKIRSTKLEDSAMYFCASSPPPSGRSTDTQYFGPGTRLTVL.

The chain joins TRBV5-4 to TRBJ2-1; D unresolved. CDR3 length: 12 amino acids. Germline-derived CDR1 and CDR2 are SGHNT and YYREEE (reference sequence). V dropped 0 bases and J dropped 9 bases, with 7 bases sitting between them. The CDR3 coding sequence is TGTGCCAGCAGCTTGGGGAGTAGTGAGCAGTTCTTC. Its translation: CASSLGSSEQFF.

The rearrangement uses TRBV9 and TRBJ1-4, with D possibly matching TRBD1 (5 bases). Trimming left V 2 bases short and J 8 bases short, with 16 bases between. CDR3 length: 15 amino acids. CDR1 is SGDLS, CDR2 YYNGEE, per germline. This CDR3 is CASSVGGVRGEKLFF. As DNA, the CDR3 is TGTGCCAGCAGCGTGGGCGGAGTCCGGGGCGAAAAACTGTTTTTT.

J is TRBJ2-5 and V is TRBV25-1; tentatively, D is TRBD1 (7 bases). The V end lost 8 bases, the J end lost 3 bases, and 13 bases lay between the germline ends. The CDR3 sequence is 13 residues long. CDR1 MGHDK and CDR2 SYGVNS come from the germline V gene. This chain's CDR3 is CASVQGGKETQYF. The DNA of the CDR3 is TGTGCCAGCGTCCAGGGGGGTAAAGAGACCCAGTACTTC. Together with reference TRBV25-1 and TRBJ2-5, the CDR3 gives the full variable domain: EADIYQTPRYLVIGTGKKITLECSQTMGHDKMYWYQQDPGMELHLIHYSYGVNSTEKGDLSSESTVSRIRTEHFPLTLESARPSHTSQYLCASVQGGKETQYFGPGTRLLVL.

V usage is TRBV20-1 and J usage is TRBJ1-1; D is undetermined. Germline values: CDR1 DFQATT, CDR2 SNEGSKA (reference sequence). This CDR3 region has 13 residues. The germline V and J ends were trimmed by 3 bases and 2 bases, with 10 bases remaining between them. CDR3 in amino acids: CSASPGPNTEAFF. The CDR3 DNA follows: TGCAGTGCTAGTCCCGGCCCCAACACTGAAGCTTTCTTT.

This chain joins TRBV7-9 and TRBJ2-3; 8 bases line up with TRBD2. With V trimmed by 5 bases and J by 7 bases, 14 bases remained unmatched. Germline V CDR1 and CDR2: SEHNR, FQNEAQ (reference sequence). The CDR3 is made up of 16 amino acids. CDR3 region: CASSRSASGSGNTQYF. DNA of the CDR3: TGTGCCAGCAGCCGCTCCGCCAGCGGGAGTGGAAATACGCAGTATTTT.

Details on this clone: Other DNA sequences within the sample encode an identical CDR3. The V call is TRBV19, the J call TRBJ1-5; D gene unclear. The V end was cut by 5 bases, the J end by 0 bases, with 11 bases between. This CDR3 has 15 amino acids. Germline loops: CDR1 LNHDA, CDR2 SQIVND (reference sequence). The DNA of the CDR3 is TGTGCCAGTAGTCCCCGCGGGTATAGCAATCAGCCCCAGCATTTT. This gives the protein CASSPRGYSNQPQHF.

Only one count was recorded for this clone. V gene TRBV7-5 combines with J gene TRBJ1-1. TRBV7-5 is an annotated pseudogene. The CDR3 has 15 residues. The CDR3 sequence: CARSLVQVTNTEAFF. In DNA, the CDR3 is TGTGCCAGAAGCTTAGTGCAGGTGACTAACACTGAAGCTTTCTTT.

This chain links TRBV5-8 with TRBJ2-3; 7 bases match TRBD1. CDR3 length equals 14 residues. The V and J ends lost 1 base and 5 bases, in that order; junction bases with no gene match: 4. The germline V gene encodes CDR1 SGHTS and CDR2 YDEGEE. In DNA form, the CDR3 reads TGTGCCAGCAGCTTGACAGGGGCCGGAGATACGCAGTATTTT. Amino acid sequence: CASSLTGAGDTQYF.

This chain uses TRBV7-9 with TRBJ1-3, with 10 bases lining up with TRBD1. This CDR3 has 17 amino acids. CDR1 and CDR2 from the germline V gene are SEHNR and FQNEAQ (reference sequence). The trim removed 4 bases at V and 3 bases at J, leaving 9 bases unmatched. This CDR3 is CASSSTRQGARGNTIYF. Written as DNA, the CDR3 is TGTGCCAGCAGCTCAACTCGACAGGGGGCGCGTGGAAACACCATATATTTT.

V and J are TRBV11-2 and TRBJ1-2, with 8 bases lining up with TRBD1. CDR1 is SGHAT and CDR2 is FQNNGV in the germline V gene. V trimming: 3 bases; J trimming: 4 bases; junction bases outside the gene matches: 7. The CDR3 runs to 15 residues. The CDR3 nucleotides read TGTGCCAGCAGCTTCAGTACCGGGACAGGCTATGGCTACACCTTC. It specifies CASSFSTGTGYGYTF.

The chain uses TRBV4-1 and TRBJ2-7, with TRBD2 identical over 12 bases. V dropped 0 bases and J dropped 5; count of bases not matched to a gene: 11. CDR1 and CDR2 from the germline V gene are MGHRA and YSYEKL. The CDR3 length is 18 residues. The CDR3, as DNA: TGCGCCAGCAGCCAAGAAGGATCCCGACTAGCGGGAGAACACGAGCAGTACTTC. Its protein product is CASSQEGSRLAGEHEQYF.

Concerning this clone itself: An end of the junction does not agree with germline; a read error may underlie this. The CDR3 spells CASSTPRTSRDTQYF. CDR3 nucleotides: TGTGCCAGCAGTACCCCCCGGACTAGCAGAGATACGCAGTATTTT. V is TRBV6-5 and J is TRBJ2-3; 8 bases are shared with TRBD2. CDR3 length equals 15 residues. Germline V CDR1 and CDR2: MNHEY, SVGAGI.

The chain carries TRBV14 and TRBJ1-4, with D possibly being TRBD1 (6 bases). CDR1 and CDR2 (germline): SGHDN, FVKESK. The CDR3 is made up of 15 amino acids. V shed 2 bases and J shed 5 bases, with 12 bases lying between them. The CDR3 nucleotides read TGTGCCAGCAGCCAAATTCGGGGGGGCAATGAAAAACTGTTTTTT. Its protein product is CASSQIRGGNEKLFF.

The V call is TRBV5-4, the J call TRBJ1-2; 7 bases are shared with TRBD1. CDR3 length: 13 amino acids. V was clipped by 5 bases and J by 4 bases; unmatched bases: 5. Germline assignment: CDR1 SGHNT and CDR2 YYREEE (reference sequence). The CDR3 DNA is TGTGCCAGCAGAAGACAGGGAGGCTATGGCTACACCTTC. Amino acid sequence: CASRRQGGYGYTF.

The V call is TRBV30, the J call TRBJ2-5; the match to TRBD1 covers 8 bases. There are 15 residues in the CDR3. Germline V gene sequence: CDR1 GTSNPN, CDR2 SVGIG (reference sequence). After removal of 5 bases from V and 5 bases from J, the junction contained 13 bases not matched to a gene. CDR3 in amino acids: CAWGPGTGVPETQYF. The CDR3 DNA follows: TGTGCCTGGGGCCCCGGGACAGGAGTTCCCGAGACCCAGTACTTC.

The gene calls are TRBV12-5 and TRBJ2-1, with D possibly being TRBD2 (6 bases). The CDR3 length is 15 residues. Trimming shortened V by 3 bases and J by 2 bases, and 11 bases separated the two germline ends. The germline gives CDR1 LGHNT, CDR2 FRNRAP. CDR3 residues: CASGFRAGPYNEQFF. The CDR3 DNA sequence: TGTGCTAGTGGTTTCCGGGCGGGACCCTACAATGAGCAGTTCTTC.

Concerning this clone: This sample also contains other DNA sequences that code for the same CDR3. The chain employs TRBV6-4 and TRBJ2-3; no reliable D call. Trimming removed 0 bases from V and 5 bases from J, with 3 bases in between. The germline V gene has CDR1 MRHNA and CDR2 SNTAGT. The CDR3 is 12 residues long. As DNA, the CDR3 is TGTGCCAGCAGTGACTCAGGAGATACGCAGTATTTT. As protein: CASSDSGDTQYF.

The chain links TRBV6-5 to TRBJ1-2, with D possibly matching TRBD1 (6 bases). The ends were cut back, 6 bases at V and 4 bases at J, with 12 bases in the middle. Germline CDR1 reads MNHEY; CDR2 reads SVGAGI. The CDR3 contains 13 residues. CDR3 sequence (DNA): TGTGCCAGCAGGGACAGTAGGATCTATGGCTACACCTTC. It yields the protein CASRDSRIYGYTF.

There are a few counts of this clone. This chain uses TRBV2 with TRBJ1-1; D is possibly TRBD1 (5 bases). Looked up from germline, CDR1 is SNHLY and CDR2 is FYNNEI. V gave up 6 bases and J gave up 4 bases, with 15 bases separating them. This CDR3 region has 14 residues. The CDR3 DNA reads as TGTGCCAGCAGCAGCAGGGTTTCGGGCACTGAAGCTTTCTTT. Its protein is CASSSRVSGTEAFF.

The V call is TRBV15, the J call TRBJ1-3; D remains unclear. Per the germline V gene, CDR1 is LNHNV and CDR2 is YYDKDF (reference sequence). The CDR3 spans 16 residues. Trimming stripped 0 bases from V and 4 bases from J, with 13 bases between. CDR3 bases: TGTGCCACCAGCAGAGATCGGGGTCTCTCGGGAAACACCATATATTTT. Its protein is CATSRDRGLSGNTIYF.

V is TRBV7-9 and J is TRBJ2-7; D may be TRBD1 or TRBD2 (5 bases each). Trimming stripped 3 bases from V and 10 bases from J, with 13 bases between. There are 12 residues in the CDR3. Germline lookup yields CDR1 SEHNR and CDR2 FQNEAQ (reference sequence). CDR3 DNA sequence: TGTGCCAGCAGCTTGGGGGTTGGGGAACAGTACTTC. It specifies CASSLGVGEQYF.

The chain uses TRBV5-8 and TRBJ2-1, with 8 bases that match TRBD2. V was clipped by 0 bases and J by 4 bases; unmatched bases: 6. The germline gives CDR1 SGHTS, CDR2 YDEGEE. The CDR3 length is 16 residues. The CDR3 DNA is TGTGCCAGCAGCTTGGCAAGGACTAGCATATACAATGAGCAGTTCTTC. Protein product: CASSLARTSIYNEQFF.

The J gene is TRBJ1-5, the V gene TRBV27; the D gene is possibly TRBD1 (5 bases). V was pared by 2 bases and J by 0 bases, with 8 bases between. The V gene's germline CDR1 is MNHEY and CDR2 SMNVEV (reference sequence). This CDR3 has 15 amino acids. The DNA for the CDR3 is TGTGCCAGCAGTTTACAGGGTTATAGCAATCAGCCCCAGCATTTT. Residues: CASSLQGYSNQPQHF.

The J gene is TRBJ1-4, the V gene TRBV11-2; D remains unclear. CDR3 length equals 19 residues. Deletions cut 2 bases from V and 0 bases from J, with 19 bases between. The germline V gene encodes CDR1 SGHAT and CDR2 FQNNGV. This chain's CDR3 is CASSLRGGRTRATNEKLFF. CDR3 sequence (DNA): TGTGCCAGCAGCTTACGTGGTGGGAGGACCCGAGCAACTAATGAAAAACTGTTTTTT.